Sequencing of this T cell receptor beta chain was carried out in a study of CD8 T cells in Susac syndrome (dated by TCRdb to about 2019). Regarding the complete study: Whether CD8+ T cell activation and differentiation in Susac syndrome was antigen driven was tested using repertoire sequencing.

Peripheral blood CD8+ and CD4+ T cells from healthy donors, Susac syndrome patients and multiple sclerosis patients were profiled using high-throughput TCR beta sequencing. Healthy donors were age- and sex-matched controls. Bulk CD8+ and CD4+ T cells were purified by magnetic negative isolation, while CD8+ TEMRA cells were enriched using FACS. Blood was drawn into EDTA tubes, processed within 24 hours, and PBMCs were isolated by density gradient centrifugation. PBMCs intended for TCR sequencing were cryopreserved in liquid nitrogen and were subsequently thawed in a 37 degrees C water bath. Purity of sorted or isolated CD4+, CD8+ and CD8+ TEMRA cells was at least 90%. RNA was extracted using the RNeasy kit, and roughly 0.45 to 1 microgram was reverse transcribed with random hexamers. The immunoSEQ multiplex PCR assay, which covers 54 Vbeta and 13 Jbeta segments, was used to amplify TCR beta CDR3 regions. Bias from PCR amplification was corrected by using a synthetic template baseline for primer optimization and for computational correction. As for how the authors treated the data: Reads were assigned to V, D and J genes according to IMGT and analyzed in immunoSEQ Analyzer, with only productive sequences retained. Clonality was calculated as one minus the Shannon entropy normalized by log2 of the number of productive unique sequences. For each patient and control, public and private clones were evaluated within the 100 most prevalent clones. A clone was defined as Susac-specific if it was absent from the healthy and MS cohorts, from approximately 980 published viral clones and from other ImmuneACCESS disease sequences. The public reads were quality trimmed at Q25 with fastp and then assembled into clones with MiXCR by TCRdb, keeping productive beta chains. Entries that share a CDR3 protein sequence are merged under the most common genes and DNA. TCRdb, rather than the study authors, made the V and J calls. The sample data list approximately 100,000 distinct CDR3 sequences, and 90% to 98% of these were observed just once. Clones ranked in the top ten supply around 0.1% of the sample.

The research as a whole found: The number of individuals in the TCR sequencing and HLA analysis was acknowledged as relatively small.

CDR1 MNHEY and CDR2 SMNVEV are derived from the germline V gene (reference sequence). Including cysteine and phenylalanine, the CDR3 has 14 amino acids. Left in the record is the CDR3 DNA by itself, 42 bases read in frame from the first base. V lost 7 bases and J lost 5 bases, and the count of bases not matched to a germline gene is 11. Of note for this clonotype: Its antigen is currently not known. Per-nucleotide qualities are absent, and no much larger clonotype sits a single base away.

This sequence originates from a human donor in good health. The sequencing input was CD4+ T cells from PBMCs. The sequence is built from TRBV27 and TRBJ2-7; 7 bases in between match TRBD2. CDR3 sequence: CASTSWGGGHEQYF. The DNA is as follows: TGTGCCAGCACCTCTTGGGGGGGAGGGCACGAGCAGTACTTC.